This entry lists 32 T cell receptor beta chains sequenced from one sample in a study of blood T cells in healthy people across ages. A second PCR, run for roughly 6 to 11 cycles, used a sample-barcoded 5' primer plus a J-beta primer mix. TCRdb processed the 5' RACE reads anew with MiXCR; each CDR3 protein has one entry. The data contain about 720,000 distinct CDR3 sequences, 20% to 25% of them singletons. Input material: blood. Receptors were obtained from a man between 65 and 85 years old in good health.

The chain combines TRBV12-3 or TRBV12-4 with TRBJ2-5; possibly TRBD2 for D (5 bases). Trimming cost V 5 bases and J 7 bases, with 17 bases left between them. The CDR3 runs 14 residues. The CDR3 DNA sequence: TGTGCCAGCAGTCCCCTCCTAGTTGGAGGGACCCAGTACTTC. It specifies CASSPLLVGGTQYF.

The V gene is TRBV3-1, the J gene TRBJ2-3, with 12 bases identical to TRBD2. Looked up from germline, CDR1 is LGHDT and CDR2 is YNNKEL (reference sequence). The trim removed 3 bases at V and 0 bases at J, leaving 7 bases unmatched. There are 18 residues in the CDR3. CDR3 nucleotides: TGTGCCAGCAGCCATGCTCGGCTAGCGGGGGGGAGCACAGATACGCAGTATTTT. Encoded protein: CASSHARLAGGSTDTQYF.

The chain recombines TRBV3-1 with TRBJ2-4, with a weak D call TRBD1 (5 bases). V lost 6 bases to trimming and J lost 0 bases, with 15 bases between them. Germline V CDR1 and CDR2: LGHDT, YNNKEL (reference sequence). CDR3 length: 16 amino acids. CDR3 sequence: CASSTAQTVAKNIQYF. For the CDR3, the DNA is TGTGCCAGCAGTACCGCCCAGACAGTAGCCAAAAACATTCAGTACTTC.

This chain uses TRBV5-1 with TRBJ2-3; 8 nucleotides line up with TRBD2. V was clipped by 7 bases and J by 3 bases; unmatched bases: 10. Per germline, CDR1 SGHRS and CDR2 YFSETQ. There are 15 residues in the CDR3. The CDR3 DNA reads TGCGCCAGCTTCAACGGGAGGGCGGTGACAGATACGCAGTATTTT. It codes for CASFNGRAVTDTQYF.

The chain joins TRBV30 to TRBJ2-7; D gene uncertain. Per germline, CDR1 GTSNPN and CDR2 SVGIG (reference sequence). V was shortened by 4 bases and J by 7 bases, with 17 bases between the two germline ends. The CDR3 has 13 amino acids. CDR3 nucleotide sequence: TGTGCCTGGAAGGGCTCGGGCTTTGGTGAGCAGTACGTC. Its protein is CAWKGSGFGEQYV.

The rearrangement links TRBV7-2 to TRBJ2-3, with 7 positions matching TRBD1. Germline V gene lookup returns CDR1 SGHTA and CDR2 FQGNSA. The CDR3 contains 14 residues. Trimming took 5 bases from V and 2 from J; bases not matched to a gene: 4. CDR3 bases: TGTGCCAGCAGCAACAGGGGTCTCACAGATACGCAGTATTTT. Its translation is CASSNRGLTDTQYF.

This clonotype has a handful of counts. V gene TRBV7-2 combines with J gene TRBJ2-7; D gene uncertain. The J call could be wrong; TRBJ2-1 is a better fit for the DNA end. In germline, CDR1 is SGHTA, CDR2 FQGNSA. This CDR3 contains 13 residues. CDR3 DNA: TGTGCCAGCAGCTGGATAAGACTCGATGAGCAGTTCTTC. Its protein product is CASSWIRLDEQFF.

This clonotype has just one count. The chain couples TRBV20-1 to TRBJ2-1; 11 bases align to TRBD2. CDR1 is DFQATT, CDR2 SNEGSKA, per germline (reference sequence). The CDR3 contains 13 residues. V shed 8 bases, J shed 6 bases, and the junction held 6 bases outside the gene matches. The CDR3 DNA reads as TGCAGTAGACTAGCGGGACTTTCCAATGAGCAGTTCTTC. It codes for CSRLAGLSNEQFF.

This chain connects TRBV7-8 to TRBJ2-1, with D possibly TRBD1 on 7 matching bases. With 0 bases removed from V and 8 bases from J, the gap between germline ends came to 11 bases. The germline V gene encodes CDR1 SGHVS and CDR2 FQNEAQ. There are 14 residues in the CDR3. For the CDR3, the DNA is TGTGCCAGCAGCTTAGCCAGGGGGGACTATGAGCAGTTCTTC. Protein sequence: CASSLARGDYEQFF. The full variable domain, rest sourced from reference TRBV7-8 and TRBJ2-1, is GAGVSQSPRYKVAKRGQDVALRCDPISGHVSLFWYQQALGQGPEFLTYFQNEAQLDKSGLPSDRFFAERPEGSVSTLKIQRTQQEDSAVYLCASSLARGDYEQFFGPGTRLTVL.

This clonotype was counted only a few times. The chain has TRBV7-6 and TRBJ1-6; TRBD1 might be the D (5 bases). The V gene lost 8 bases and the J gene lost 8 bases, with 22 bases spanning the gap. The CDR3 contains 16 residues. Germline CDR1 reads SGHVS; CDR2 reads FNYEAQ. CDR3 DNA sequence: TGTGCCAGCGGCAGGTTCCGGGACGGCTCATATTCACCCCTCCACTTT. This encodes CASGRFRDGSYSPLHF.

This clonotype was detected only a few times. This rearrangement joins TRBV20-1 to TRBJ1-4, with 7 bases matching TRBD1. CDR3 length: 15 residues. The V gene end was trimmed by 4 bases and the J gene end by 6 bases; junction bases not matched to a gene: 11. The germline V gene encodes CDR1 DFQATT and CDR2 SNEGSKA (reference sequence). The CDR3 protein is CSANVFGQADEKLFF. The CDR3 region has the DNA TGCAGTGCTAACGTGTTCGGACAGGCGGATGAAAAACTGTTTTTT.

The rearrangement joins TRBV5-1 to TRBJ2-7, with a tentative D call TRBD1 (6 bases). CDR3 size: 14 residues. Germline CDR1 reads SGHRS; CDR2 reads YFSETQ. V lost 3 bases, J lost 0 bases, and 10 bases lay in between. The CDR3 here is CASSSGVFSYEQYF. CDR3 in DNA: TGCGCCAGCAGCTCAGGGGTATTCTCCTACGAGCAGTACTTC.

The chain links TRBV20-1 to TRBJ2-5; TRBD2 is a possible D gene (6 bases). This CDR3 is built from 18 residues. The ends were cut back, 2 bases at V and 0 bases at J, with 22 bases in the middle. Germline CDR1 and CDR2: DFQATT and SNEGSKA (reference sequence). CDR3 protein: CSARTVVAEEMYQETQYF. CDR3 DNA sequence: TGCAGTGCTAGAACAGTGGTAGCGGAAGAGATGTACCAAGAGACCCAGTACTTC.

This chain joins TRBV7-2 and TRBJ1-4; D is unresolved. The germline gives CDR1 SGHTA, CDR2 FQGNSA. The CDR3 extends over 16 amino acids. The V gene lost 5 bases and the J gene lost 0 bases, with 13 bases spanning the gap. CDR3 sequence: CASSPRDTATNEKLFF. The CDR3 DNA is TGTGCCAGCAGCCCCCGTGACACAGCAACTAATGAAAAACTGTTTTTT.

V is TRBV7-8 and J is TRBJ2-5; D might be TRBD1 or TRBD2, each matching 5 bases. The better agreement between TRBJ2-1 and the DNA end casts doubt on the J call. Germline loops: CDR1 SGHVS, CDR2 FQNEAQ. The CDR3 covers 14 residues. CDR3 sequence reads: CASSWDARRDEQFF. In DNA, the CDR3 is TGTGCCAGCTCCTGGGACGCGCGTCGGGATGAGCAGTTCTTC.

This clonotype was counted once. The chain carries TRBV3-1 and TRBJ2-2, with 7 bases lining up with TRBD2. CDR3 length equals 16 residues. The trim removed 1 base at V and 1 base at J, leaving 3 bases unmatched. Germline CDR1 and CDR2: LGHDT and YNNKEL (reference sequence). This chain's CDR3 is CASSQALAMNTGELFF. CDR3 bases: TGTGCCAGCAGCCAAGCACTAGCGATGAACACCGGGGAGCTGTTTTTT.

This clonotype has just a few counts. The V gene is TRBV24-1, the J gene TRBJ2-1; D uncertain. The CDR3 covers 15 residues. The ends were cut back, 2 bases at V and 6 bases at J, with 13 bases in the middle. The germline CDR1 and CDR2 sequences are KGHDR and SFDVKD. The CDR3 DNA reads TGTGCCACCAGTGATTCTCACCGTTGGGGCAATGAGCAGTTCTTC. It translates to CATSDSHRWGNEQFF.

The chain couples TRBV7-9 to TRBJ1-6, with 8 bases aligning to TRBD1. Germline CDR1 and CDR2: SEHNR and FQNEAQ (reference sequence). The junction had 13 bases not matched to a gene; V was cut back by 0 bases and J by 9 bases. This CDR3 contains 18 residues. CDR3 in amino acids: CASSLAHLRDRSTSPLHF. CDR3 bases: TGTGCCAGCAGCTTAGCGCATTTACGGGACAGGTCAACTTCACCCCTCCACTTT.

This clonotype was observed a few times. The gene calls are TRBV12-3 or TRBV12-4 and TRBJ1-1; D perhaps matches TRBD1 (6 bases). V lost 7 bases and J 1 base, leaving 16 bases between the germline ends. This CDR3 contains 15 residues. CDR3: CASKLRGGQNTEAFF. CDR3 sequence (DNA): TGTGCCAGCAAACTGAGAGGGGGACAGAACACTGAAGCTTTCTTT.

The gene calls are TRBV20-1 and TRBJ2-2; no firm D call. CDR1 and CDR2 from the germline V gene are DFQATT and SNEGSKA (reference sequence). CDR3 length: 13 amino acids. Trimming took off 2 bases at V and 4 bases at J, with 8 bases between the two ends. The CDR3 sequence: CSARKGITGELFF. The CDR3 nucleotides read TGCAGTGCTAGAAAGGGAATCACCGGGGAGCTGTTTTTT.

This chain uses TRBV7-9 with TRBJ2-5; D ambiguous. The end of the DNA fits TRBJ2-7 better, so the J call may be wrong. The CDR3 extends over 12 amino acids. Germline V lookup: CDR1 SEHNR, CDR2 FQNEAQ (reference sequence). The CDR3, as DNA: TGTGCCAGCAGCTCGATTGGTAACGAGCAGTACGTC. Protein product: CASSSIGNEQYV.

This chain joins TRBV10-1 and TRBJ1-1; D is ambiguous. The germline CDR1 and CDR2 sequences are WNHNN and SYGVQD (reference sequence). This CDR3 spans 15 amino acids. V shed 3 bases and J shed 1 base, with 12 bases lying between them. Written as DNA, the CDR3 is TGCGCCAGCAGTGATTACGCCCTCGGGAACACTGAAGCTTTCTTT. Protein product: CASSDYALGNTEAFF.

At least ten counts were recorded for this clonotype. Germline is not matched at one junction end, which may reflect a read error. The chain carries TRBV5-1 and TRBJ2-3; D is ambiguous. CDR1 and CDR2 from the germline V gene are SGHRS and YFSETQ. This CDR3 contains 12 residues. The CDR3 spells CASSSLADTQYF. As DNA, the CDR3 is TGTGCCAGCAGCTCTCTGGCAGATACGCAGTATTTT.

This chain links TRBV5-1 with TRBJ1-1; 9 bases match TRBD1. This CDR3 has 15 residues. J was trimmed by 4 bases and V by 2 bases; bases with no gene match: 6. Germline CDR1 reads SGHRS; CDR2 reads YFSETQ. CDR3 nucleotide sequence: TGCGCCAGCAGCTTCCTCGACAGGGGGGGCACTGAAGCTTTCTTT. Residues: CASSFLDRGGTEAFF.

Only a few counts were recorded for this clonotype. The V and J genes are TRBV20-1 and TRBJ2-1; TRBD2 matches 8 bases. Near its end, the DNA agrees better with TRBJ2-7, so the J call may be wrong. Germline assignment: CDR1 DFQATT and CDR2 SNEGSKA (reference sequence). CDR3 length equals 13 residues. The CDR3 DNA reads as TGCAGTGCACGCCTTATAGCGGGGAATGAGCAGTACTTC. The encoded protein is CSARLIAGNEQYF.

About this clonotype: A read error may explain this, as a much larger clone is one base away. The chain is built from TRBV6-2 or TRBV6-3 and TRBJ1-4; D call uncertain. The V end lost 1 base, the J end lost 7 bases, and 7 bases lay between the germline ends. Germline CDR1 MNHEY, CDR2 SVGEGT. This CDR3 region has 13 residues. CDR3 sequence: CASSYWVFEKLFF. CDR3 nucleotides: TGTGCCAGCAGTTACTGGGTATTTGAAAAACTGTTTTTT.

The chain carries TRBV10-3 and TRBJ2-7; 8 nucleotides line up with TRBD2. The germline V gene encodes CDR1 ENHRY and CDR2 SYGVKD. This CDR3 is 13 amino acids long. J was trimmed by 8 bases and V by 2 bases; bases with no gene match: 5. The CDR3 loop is CAISEDGSGKQYV. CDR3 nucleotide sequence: TGTGCCATCAGTGAGGACGGTAGCGGGAAGCAGTACGTC.

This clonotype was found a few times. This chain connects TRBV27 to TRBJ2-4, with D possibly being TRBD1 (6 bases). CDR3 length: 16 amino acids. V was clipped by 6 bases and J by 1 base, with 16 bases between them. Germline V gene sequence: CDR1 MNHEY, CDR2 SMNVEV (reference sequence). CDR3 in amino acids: CASRNQGIRAKNIQYF. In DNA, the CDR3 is TGTGCCAGCAGAAATCAGGGGATCCGGGCCAAAAACATTCAGTACTTC.

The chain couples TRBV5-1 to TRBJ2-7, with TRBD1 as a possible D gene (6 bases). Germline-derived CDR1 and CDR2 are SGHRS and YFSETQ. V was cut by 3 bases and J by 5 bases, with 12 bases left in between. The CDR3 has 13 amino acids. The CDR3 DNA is TGCGCCAGCAGCTCGCAGGGGCGGAACGAGCAGTACTTC. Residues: CASSSQGRNEQYF. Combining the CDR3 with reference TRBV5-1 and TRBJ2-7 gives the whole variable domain KAGVTQTPRYLIKTRGQQVTLSCSPISGHRSVSWYQQTPGQGLQFLFEYFSETQRNKGNFPGRFSGRQFSNSRSEMNVSTLELGDSALYLCASSSQGRNEQYFGPGTRLTVT.

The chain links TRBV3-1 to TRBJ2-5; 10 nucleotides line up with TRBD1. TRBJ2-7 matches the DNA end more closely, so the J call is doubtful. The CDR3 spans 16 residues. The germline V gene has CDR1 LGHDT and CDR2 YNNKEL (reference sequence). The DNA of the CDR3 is TGTGCCAGCAGCCAAGATTTGGGACAGGGGTATGACGAGCAGTACTTC. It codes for CASSQDLGQGYDEQYF.

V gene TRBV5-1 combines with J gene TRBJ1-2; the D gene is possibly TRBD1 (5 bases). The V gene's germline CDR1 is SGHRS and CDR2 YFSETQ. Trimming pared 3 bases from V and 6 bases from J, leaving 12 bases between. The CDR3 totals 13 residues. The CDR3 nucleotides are TGCGCCAGCAGCTGGGACCAGGTGGATGGCTACACCTTC. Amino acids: CASSWDQVDGYTF.

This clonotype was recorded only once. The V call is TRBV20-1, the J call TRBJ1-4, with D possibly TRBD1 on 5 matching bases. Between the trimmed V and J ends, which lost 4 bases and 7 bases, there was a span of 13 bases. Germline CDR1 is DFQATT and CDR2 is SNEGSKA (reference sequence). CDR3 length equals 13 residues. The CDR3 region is CSANPGGIEKLFF. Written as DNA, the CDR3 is TGCAGTGCTAATCCCGGGGGGATTGAAAAACTGTTTTTT.